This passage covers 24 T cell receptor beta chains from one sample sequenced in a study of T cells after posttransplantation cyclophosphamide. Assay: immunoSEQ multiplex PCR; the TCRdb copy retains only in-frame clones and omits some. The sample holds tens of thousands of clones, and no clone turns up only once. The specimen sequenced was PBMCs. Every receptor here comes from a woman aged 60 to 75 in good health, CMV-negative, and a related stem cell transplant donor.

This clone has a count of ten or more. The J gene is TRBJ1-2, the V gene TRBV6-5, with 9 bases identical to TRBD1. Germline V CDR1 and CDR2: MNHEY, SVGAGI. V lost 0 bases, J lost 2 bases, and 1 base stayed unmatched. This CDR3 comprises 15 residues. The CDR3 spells CASSYSGTGNYGYTF. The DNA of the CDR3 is TGTGCCAGCAGTTACTCCGGGACAGGGAACTATGGCTACACCTTC.

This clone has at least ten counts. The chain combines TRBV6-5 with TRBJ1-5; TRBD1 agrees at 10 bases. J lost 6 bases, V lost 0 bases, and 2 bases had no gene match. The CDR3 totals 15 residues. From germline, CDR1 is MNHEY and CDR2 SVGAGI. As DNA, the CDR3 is TGTGCCAGCAGTTACTCGGGGACAGGGGCTCAGCCCCAGCATTTT. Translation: CASSYSGTGAQPQHF.

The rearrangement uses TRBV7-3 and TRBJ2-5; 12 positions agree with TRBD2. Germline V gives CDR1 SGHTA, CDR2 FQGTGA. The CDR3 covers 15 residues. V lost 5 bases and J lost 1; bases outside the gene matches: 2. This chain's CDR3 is CASSPGLAGQETQYF. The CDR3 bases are TGTGCCAGCAGCCCGGGACTAGCGGGCCAAGAGACCCAGTACTTC.

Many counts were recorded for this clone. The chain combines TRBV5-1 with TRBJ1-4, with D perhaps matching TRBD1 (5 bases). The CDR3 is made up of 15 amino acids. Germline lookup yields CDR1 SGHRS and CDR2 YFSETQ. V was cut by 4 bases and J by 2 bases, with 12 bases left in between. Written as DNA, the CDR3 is TGCGCCAGCAGCAATCAGGGTAGCACTAATGAAAAACTGTTTTTT. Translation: CASSNQGSTNEKLFF.

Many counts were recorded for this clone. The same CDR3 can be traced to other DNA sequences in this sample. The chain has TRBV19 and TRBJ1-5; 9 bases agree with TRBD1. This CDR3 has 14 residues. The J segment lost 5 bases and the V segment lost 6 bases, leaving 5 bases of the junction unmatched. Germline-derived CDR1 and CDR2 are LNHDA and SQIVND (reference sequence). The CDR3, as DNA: TGTGCCAGTAGGAAATGGACAGGGGATCAGCCCCAGCATTTT. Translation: CASRKWTGDQPQHF.

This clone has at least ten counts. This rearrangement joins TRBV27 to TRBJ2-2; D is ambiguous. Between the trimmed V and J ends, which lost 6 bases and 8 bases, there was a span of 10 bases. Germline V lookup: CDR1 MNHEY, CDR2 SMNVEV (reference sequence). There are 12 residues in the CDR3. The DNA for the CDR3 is TGTGCCAGCAGGAGCCCACCGGGGGAGCTGTTTTTT. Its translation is CASRSPPGELFF.

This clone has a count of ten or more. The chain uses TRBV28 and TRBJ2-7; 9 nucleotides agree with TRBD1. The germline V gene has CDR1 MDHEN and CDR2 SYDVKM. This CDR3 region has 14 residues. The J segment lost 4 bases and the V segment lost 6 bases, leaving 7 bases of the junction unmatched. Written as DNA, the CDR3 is TGTGCCAGCAGGCGGACAGGGGCGTCTTACGAGCAGTACTTC. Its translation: CASRRTGASYEQYF.

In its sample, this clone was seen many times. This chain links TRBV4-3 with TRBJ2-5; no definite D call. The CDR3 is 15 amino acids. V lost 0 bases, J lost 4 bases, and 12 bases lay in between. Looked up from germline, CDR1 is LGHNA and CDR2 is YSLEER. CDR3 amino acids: CASSQERQFSETQYF. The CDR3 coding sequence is TGCGCCAGCAGCCAAGAAAGACAATTTTCAGAGACCCAGTACTTC.

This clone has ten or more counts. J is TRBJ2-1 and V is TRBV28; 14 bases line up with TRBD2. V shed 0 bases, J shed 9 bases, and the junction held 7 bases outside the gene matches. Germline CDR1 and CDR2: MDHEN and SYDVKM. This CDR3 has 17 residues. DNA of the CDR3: TGTGCCAGCAGTTTATGGAGACTAGCGGGAGGGCCTGGTGAGCAGTTCTTC. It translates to CASSLWRLAGGPGEQFF.

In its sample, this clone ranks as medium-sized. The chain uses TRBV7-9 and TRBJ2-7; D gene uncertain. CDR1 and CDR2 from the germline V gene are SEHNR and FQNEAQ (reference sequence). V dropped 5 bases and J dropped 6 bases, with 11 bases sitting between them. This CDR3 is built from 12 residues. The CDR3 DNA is TGTGCCAGCAGCCTCTCCTATCGCGAGCAGTACTTC. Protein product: CASSLSYREQYF. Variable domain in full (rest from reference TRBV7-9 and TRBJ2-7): DTGVSQNPRHKITKRGQNVTFRCDPISEHNRLYWYRQTLGQGPEFLTYFQNEAQLEKSRLLSDRFSAERPKGSFSTLEIQRTEQGDSAMYLCASSLSYREQYFGPGTRLTVT.

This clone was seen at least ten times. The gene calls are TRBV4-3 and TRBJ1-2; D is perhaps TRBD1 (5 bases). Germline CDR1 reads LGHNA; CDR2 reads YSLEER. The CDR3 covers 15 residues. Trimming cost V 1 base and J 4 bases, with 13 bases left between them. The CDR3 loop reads CASSQGPDSLYGYTF. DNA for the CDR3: TGCGCCAGCAGCCAAGGTCCCGACAGCCTCTATGGCTACACCTTC.

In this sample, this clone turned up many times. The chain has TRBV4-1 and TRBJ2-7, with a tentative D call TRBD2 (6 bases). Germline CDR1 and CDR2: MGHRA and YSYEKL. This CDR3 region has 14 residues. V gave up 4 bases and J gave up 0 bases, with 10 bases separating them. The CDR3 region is CASSPRGISYEQYF. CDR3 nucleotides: TGCGCCAGCAGCCCTCGGGGGATCTCCTACGAGCAGTACTTC.

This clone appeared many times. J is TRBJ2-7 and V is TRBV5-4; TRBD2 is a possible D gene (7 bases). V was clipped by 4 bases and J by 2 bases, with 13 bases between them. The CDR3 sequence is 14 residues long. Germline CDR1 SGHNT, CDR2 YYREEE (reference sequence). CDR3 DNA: TGTGCCAGCAGCCCGGAGGGGGGGACCTACGAGCAGTACTTC. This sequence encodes CASSPEGGTYEQYF.

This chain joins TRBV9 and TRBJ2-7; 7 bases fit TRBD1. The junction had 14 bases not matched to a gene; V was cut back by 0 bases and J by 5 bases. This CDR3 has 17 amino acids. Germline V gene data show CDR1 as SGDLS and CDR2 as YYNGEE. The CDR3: CASSVEGGDRTVDEQYF. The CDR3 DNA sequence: TGTGCCAGCAGCGTAGAAGGTGGGGACAGAACAGTGGACGAGCAGTACTTC. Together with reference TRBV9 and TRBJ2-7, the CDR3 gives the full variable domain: DSGVTQTPKHLITATGQRVTLRCSPRSGDLSVYWYQQSLDQGLQFLIQYYNGEERAKGNILERFSAQQFPDLHSELNLSSLELGDSALYFCASSVEGGDRTVDEQYFGPGTRLTVT.

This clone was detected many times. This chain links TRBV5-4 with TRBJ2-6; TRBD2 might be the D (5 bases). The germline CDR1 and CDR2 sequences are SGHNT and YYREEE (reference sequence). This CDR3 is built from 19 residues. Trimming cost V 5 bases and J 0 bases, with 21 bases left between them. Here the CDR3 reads CASRRSPATISSGANVLTF. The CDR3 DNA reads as TGTGCCAGCAGGAGGAGTCCAGCGACTATAAGCTCTGGGGCCAACGTCCTGACTTTC.

The CDR3: CASRPGHYEKLFF. DNA of the CDR3: TGTGCCAGCCGTCCGGGACACTACGAAAAACTGTTTTTT. The V call is TRBV6-5, the J call TRBJ1-4; possible D gene TRBD1, 6 bases. Germline assignment: CDR1 MNHEY and CDR2 SVGAGI. The CDR3 extends over 13 amino acids. V lost 8 bases and J lost 8, with 15 bases in between.

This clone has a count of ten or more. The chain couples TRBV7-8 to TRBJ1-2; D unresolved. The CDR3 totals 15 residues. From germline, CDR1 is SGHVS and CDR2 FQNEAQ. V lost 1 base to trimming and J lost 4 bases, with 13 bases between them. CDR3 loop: CASSLGASASYGYTF. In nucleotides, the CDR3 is TGTGCCAGCAGCTTAGGAGCTTCCGCGTCCTATGGCTACACCTTC.

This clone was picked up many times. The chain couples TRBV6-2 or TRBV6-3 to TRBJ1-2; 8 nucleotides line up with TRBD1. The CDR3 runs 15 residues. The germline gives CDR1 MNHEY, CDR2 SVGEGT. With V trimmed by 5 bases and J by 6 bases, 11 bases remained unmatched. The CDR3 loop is CASSRLLDRADGYTF. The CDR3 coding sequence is TGTGCCAGCAGTCGTTTACTGGACAGGGCCGATGGCTACACCTTC.

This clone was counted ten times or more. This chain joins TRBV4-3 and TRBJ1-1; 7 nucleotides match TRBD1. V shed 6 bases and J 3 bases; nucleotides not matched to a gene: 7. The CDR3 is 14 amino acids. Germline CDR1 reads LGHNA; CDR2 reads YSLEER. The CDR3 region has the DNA TGCGCCAGCAGGGAGGGGGCGAGGGACACTGAAGCTTTCTTT. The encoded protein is CASREGARDTEAFF.

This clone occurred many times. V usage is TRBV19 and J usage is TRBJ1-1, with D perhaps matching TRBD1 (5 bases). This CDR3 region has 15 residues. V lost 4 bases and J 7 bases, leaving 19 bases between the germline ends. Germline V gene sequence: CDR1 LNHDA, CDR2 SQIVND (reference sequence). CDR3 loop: CASSTEQIPRGEAFF. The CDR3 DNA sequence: TGTGCCAGTAGTACCGAACAGATTCCGAGGGGTGAAGCTTTCTTT.

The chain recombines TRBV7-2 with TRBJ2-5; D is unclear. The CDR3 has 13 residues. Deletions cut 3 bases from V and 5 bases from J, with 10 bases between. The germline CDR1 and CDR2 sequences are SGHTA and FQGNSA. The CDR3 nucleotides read TGTGCCAGCAGCTTCCTGGGCACGGAGACCCAGTACTTC. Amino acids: CASSFLGTETQYF.

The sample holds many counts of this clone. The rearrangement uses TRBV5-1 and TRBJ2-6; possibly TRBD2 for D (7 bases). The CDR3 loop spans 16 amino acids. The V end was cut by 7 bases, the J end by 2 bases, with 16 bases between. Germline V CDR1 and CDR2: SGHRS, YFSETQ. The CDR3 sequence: CASAGGGRAGANVLTF. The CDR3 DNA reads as TGCGCCAGCGCTGGCGGGGGCAGAGCTGGGGCCAACGTCCTGACTTTC.

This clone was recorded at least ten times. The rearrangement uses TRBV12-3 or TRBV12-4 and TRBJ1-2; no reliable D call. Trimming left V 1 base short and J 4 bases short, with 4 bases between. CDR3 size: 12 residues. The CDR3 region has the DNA TGTGCCAGCAGTTTAGGTCTCTATGGCTACACCTTC. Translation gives CASSLGLYGYTF.

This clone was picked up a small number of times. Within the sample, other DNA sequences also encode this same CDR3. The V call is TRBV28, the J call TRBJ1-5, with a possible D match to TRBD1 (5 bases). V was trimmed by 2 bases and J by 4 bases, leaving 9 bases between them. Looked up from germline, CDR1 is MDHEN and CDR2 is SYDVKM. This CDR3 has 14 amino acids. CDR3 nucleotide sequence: TGTGCCAGCAGTTTAGAGCAGGGAAATCAGCCCCAGCATTTT. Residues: CASSLEQGNQPQHF.